These 5 T cell receptor beta chains were sequenced from one sample in a study of blood T cells in healthy people across ages. Together with a sample-barcoded 5' primer, a J-beta primer mix was included in a second PCR lasting about 6 to 11 cycles. Using its own MiXCR run on the 5' RACE reads, TCRdb lists one record per CDR3 protein. The table has roughly 1.9 million distinct CDR3 sequences, roughly two fifths seen once; the top ten hold 20% to 25%. Sequencing was done on a sample of blood. The receptors come from a human donor in good health.

The V call is TRBV20-1, the J call TRBJ1-2; weak D call: TRBD1 (5 bases). Germline CDR1 and CDR2: DFQATT and SNEGSKA (reference sequence). Trimming took 4 bases from V and 8 from J, leaving 20 bases between them. The CDR3 runs 14 residues. CDR3: CSATRIQGLGGYTF. The CDR3 nucleotides read TGCAGTGCTACCAGAATTCAGGGACTAGGAGGCTACACCTTC.

V and J are TRBV24-1 and TRBJ1-1, with 10 bases fitting TRBD1. CDR3 length: 16 residues. V was clipped by 4 bases and J by 7 bases; unmatched bases: 11. In germline, CDR1 is KGHDR, CDR2 SFDVKD. In DNA, the CDR3 is TGTGCCACCAGTGACCCTTCCCTGGACAGGGGGAATGAAGCTTTCTTT. Translation gives CATSDPSLDRGNEAFF.

There are a few counts of this clonotype. This chain links TRBV5-5 with TRBJ2-3; D gene uncertain. CDR3 length: 14 residues. V lost 0 bases and J 2 bases, leaving 7 bases between the germline ends. Germline loops: CDR1 SGHKS, CDR2 YYEKEE (reference sequence). CDR3 protein: CASSLAVFTDTQYF. CDR3 nucleotide sequence: TGTGCCAGCAGCTTGGCGGTATTCACAGATACGCAGTATTTT.

The table lists this clonotype with a few counts. This chain uses TRBV24-1 with TRBJ2-1, with 8 bases lining up with TRBD1. The V gene end was trimmed by 4 bases and the J gene end by 13 bases; junction bases not matched to a gene: 11. There are 14 residues in the CDR3. Germline CDR1 KGHDR, CDR2 SFDVKD. In nucleotides, the CDR3 is TGTGCCACCAGTGACCCGGGACAGGAAGAGACCCAGTTCTTC. This translates into CATSDPGQEETQFF.

This clonotype was detected once. J is TRBJ2-7 and V is TRBV28, with a tentative D call TRBD1 (6 bases). Germline CDR1 reads MDHEN; CDR2 reads SYDVKM. CDR3 length equals 20 residues. The ends were cut back, 7 bases at V and 6 bases at J, with 37 bases in the middle. This CDR3 reads CASTPGLLLTTGHLLGEQYF. CDR3 in DNA: TGTGCCAGCACCCCTGGGCTGCTTCTAACTACGGGACACCTCTTAGGCGAGCAGTACTTC. Drawing the rest from reference TRBV28 and TRBJ2-7, the complete variable domain is DVKVTQSSRYLVKRTGEKVFLECVQDMDHENMFWYRQDPGLGLRLIYFSYDVKMKEKGDIPEGYSVSREKKERFSLILESASTNQTSMYLCASTPGLLLTTGHLLGEQYFGPGTRLTVT.